A selection of T cell receptor beta chains follows, all from one sample in a study of technical replicates of blood from a handful of donors. Repertoires were generated with immunoSEQ multiplex PCR, while TCRdb's copy carries only in-frame clones and drops some. The top ten clones hold around 4.1% of a sample with about 34,000 clones, 90% to 95% of them seen once. Sequencing was performed on PBMCs. These receptors originate from a human donor in good health. Some clones in this sample may be carry-over from other donors' samples. CDR3s include the opening cysteine and the closing phenylalanine or tryptophan. D genes are given only for firm matches.

cdr3_aa v_call d_call j_call
CASSSGLAEDTQYF TRBV7-9 TRBD2 TRBJ2-3
CSVAGFSMNTEAFF TRBV29-1 NA TRBJ1-1
CASSGPGTGIDTQYF TRBV7-9 TRBD1 TRBJ2-3
CASRTDTYGYTF TRBV19 NA TRBJ1-2
CASSLNQPQHF TRBV28 NA TRBJ1-5
CASTRLAGNYEQYF TRBV27 TRBD2 TRBJ2-7
CASSRIPGGENYGYTF TRBV4-1 NA TRBJ1-2
CASSHPGVNEQFF TRBV4-1 NA TRBJ2-1
CAINGGNTEAFF TRBV10-3 NA TRBJ1-1
CASRSPGQGTDTQYF TRBV7-2 TRBD1 TRBJ2-3
CASSRRRAPGELFF TRBV11-1 NA TRBJ2-2
CASSRDLTGFEQYF TRBV7-8 TRBD1 TRBJ2-7
CASSKRGGAEETQYF TRBV5-1 TRBD2 TRBJ2-5
CASSDGRTGTYNSPLHF TRBV6-1 TRBD1 TRBJ1-6
CASSPLKGAMSTEAFF TRBV18 TRBD1 TRBJ1-1
CASNLETGFYGYTF TRBV5-6 TRBD1 TRBJ1-2